The rows below give T cell receptor beta chains drawn from one sample of a study of shared clonotypes between healthy human individuals. Repertoires were generated with immunoSEQ multiplex PCR, while TCRdb's copy carries only in-frame clones and drops some. The table includes some 2.1 million clones, around 95% detected once. Sample: naive CD4+ T cells sorted from blood. These receptors were taken from a man aged 18-30 years in good health. Each CDR3 is given with its conserved first and last residue. Fields, in order: J gene, CDR3 length, D gene, V gene, clone size, CDR3 protein, CDR3 DNA. A D gene is named only where the DNA matches it firmly. For some rows the clone size is stated as once, few or many, or as a class when expanded; others skip it.

TRBJ2-7	15	-	TRBV7-2	once	CASSSQERGIYEQYF	TGTGCCAGCAGCTCACAGGAGAGGGGGATCTACGAGCAGTACTTC
TRBJ1-4	15	-	TRBV28	-	CASSPVPGRSEKLFF	TGTGCCAGCAGCCCAGTCCCGGGACGCAGTGAAAAACTGTTTTTT
TRBJ1-2	14	-	TRBV6-5	-	CASSYATGLYGYTF	TGTGCCAGCAGTTACGCTACAGGGCTATATGGCTACACCTTC
TRBJ1-3	17	-	TRBV5-6	-	CASSPSLFGTSGNTIYF	TGTGCCAGCAGCCCGTCTCTATTTGGCACTTCTGGAAACACCATATATTTT
TRBJ2-7	14	-	TRBV9	-	CASSVSAAAGEQYF	TGTGCCAGCAGCGTGTCCGCGGCGGCGGGCGAGCAGTACTTC
TRBJ2-5	15	TRBD2	TRBV30	-	CAWSRSGGRMETQYF	TGTGCCTGGAGTAGGTCGGGGGGGAGGATGGAGACCCAGTACTTC
TRBJ2-7	15	TRBD2	TRBV18	-	CASSPVVSGSYEQYF	TGTGCCAGCTCACCTGTCGTAAGCGGGAGCTACGAGCAGTACTTC
TRBJ1-1	15	TRBD1	TRBV27	-	CASSLGTGVSTEAFF	TGTGCCAGCAGTTTAGGGACAGGGGTTAGTACTGAAGCTTTCTTT
TRBJ1-1	13	-	TRBV30	-	CAWRRTPNTEAFF	TGTGCCTGGAGGCGGACACCGAACACTGAAGCTTTCTTT
TRBJ2-2	16	TRBD2	TRBV7-2	-	CASSFLAGDHTGELFF	TGTGCCAGCAGCTTTTTAGCGGGAGACCACACCGGGGAGCTGTTTTTT
TRBJ2-7	13	-	TRBV15	-	CATSRDGTDWQYF	TGTGCCACCAGCAGAGATGGAACGGACTGGCAGTACTTC
TRBJ2-7	15	-	TRBV5-1	-	CASSTMRGRSYEQYF	TGCGCCAGCAGCACCATGAGGGGCAGGTCCTACGAGCAGTACTTC
TRBJ2-2	14	TRBD2	TRBV18	few	CASFLAANTGELFF	TGTGCCAGCTTCCTAGCGGCGAACACCGGGGAGCTGTTTTTT
TRBJ2-7	14	TRBD1	TRBV5-1	once	CASSMTGTGYEQYF	TGCGCCAGCAGCATGACAGGGACGGGTTACGAGCAGTACTTC
TRBJ2-7	14	TRBD2	TRBV7-2	-	CASSETSGPYEQYF	TGTGCCAGCAGCGAGACTAGCGGGCCCTACGAGCAGTACTTC
TRBJ2-1	16	TRBD2	TRBV10-2	few	CASSVDRGGVYNEQFF	TGCGCCAGCAGTGTTGACCGGGGGGGTGTATACAATGAGCAGTTCTTC
TRBJ2-3	16	TRBD2	TRBV6-5	-	CASSSPGTSGTDTQYF	TGTGCCAGCAGTTCTCCCGGGACTAGCGGCACAGATACGCAGTATTTT
TRBJ2-2	13	TRBD1	TRBV2	-	CASRTGGTGELFF	TGTGCCAGCAGGACAGGGGGCACCGGGGAGCTGTTTTTT
TRBJ1-1	13	-	TRBV30	-	CAWSRGEGTEAFF	TGTGCCTGGAGTCGGGGGGAAGGCACTGAAGCTTTCTTT
TRBJ2-3	16	-	TRBV10-2	-	CASNDGSTGRRDTQYF	TGCGCCAGCAATGATGGGTCAACAGGGAGGAGGGATACGCAGTATTTT
TRBJ1-2	12	-	TRBV7-8	-	CASSSRSYGYTF	TGTGCCAGCAGCTCCCGGAGCTATGGCTACACCTTC
TRBJ2-7	15	TRBD1	TRBV4-1	-	CASSPGQGASYEQYF	TGCGCCAGCAGCCCTGGACAGGGGGCTTCCTACGAGCAGTACTTC
TRBJ1-5	16	-	TRBV5-8	-	CASSLGLAGSNQPQHF	TGTGCCAGCAGCTTGGGCCTAGCGGGGAGCAATCAGCCCCAGCATTTT
TRBJ2-3	14	TRBD1	TRBV6-5	once	CASRGGQGADTQYF	TGTGCCAGCAGGGGTGGACAGGGTGCAGATACGCAGTATTTT
TRBJ1-1	16	TRBD1	TRBV5-1	-	CASSLGQGGRNTEAFF	TGCGCCAGCAGCTTGGGACAGGGAGGTAGGAACACTGAAGCTTTCTTT
TRBJ1-6	17	TRBD1	TRBV7-2	-	CASSLQGASSYNSPLHF	TGTGCCAGCAGCTTACAGGGGGCGAGCTCCTATAATTCACCCCTCCACTTT
TRBJ1-2	13	TRBD1	TRBV19	-	CASRGQRIYGYTF	TGTGCCAGTAGGGGACAGCGTATCTATGGCTACACCTTC
TRBJ2-5	18	-	TRBV19	-	CASQHTGSSIERQETQYF	TGTGCCAGCCAACACACAGGGTCCTCCATCGAACGGCAAGAGACCCAGTACTTC
TRBJ2-5	11	-	TRBV6-5	-	CASTQGETQYF	TGTGCCAGCACTCAGGGTGAGACCCAGTACTTC
TRBJ1-6	13	-	TRBV10-1	-	CASSPNMNSPLHF	TGCGCCAGCAGCCCTAACATGAATTCACCCCTCCACTTT
TRBJ2-3	10	-	TRBV7-9	-	CASSSDTQYF	TGTGCCAGCAGCTCTGATACGCAGTATTTT
TRBJ2-7	13	-	TRBV25-1	-	CASSDRGQREQYF	TGTGCCAGCAGTGATCGAGGGCAACGTGAGCAGTACTTC
TRBJ1-2	15	-	TRBV28	once	CASSFFGEPNYGYTF	TGTGCCAGCAGTTTCTTCGGGGAGCCTAACTATGGCTACACCTTC
TRBJ2-5	14	TRBD1	TRBV18	once	CASSPRGQQETQYF	TGTGCCAGCTCACCACGGGGACAGCAAGAGACCCAGTACTTC
TRBJ2-3	13	-	TRBV7-9	-	CASSLRIQDTQYF	TGTGCCAGCAGCTTAAGGATCCAAGATACGCAGTATTTT
TRBJ2-1	15	-	TRBV11-1	once	CASSLTEVLYNEQFF	TGTGCCAGCAGCTTAACGGAGGTCCTCTACAATGAGCAGTTCTTC
TRBJ2-7	13	-	TRBV7-9	-	CASSLMRDHEQYF	TGTGCCAGCAGCTTAATGCGGGACCACGAGCAGTACTTC
TRBJ1-5	14	TRBD1	TRBV6-6	-	CASSDRESNQPQHF	TGTGCCAGCAGTGACAGGGAAAGCAATCAGCCCCAGCATTTT
TRBJ2-7	14	-	TRBV15	once	CATSRDYGVDEQYF	TGTGCCACCAGCAGAGATTATGGAGTGGACGAGCAGTACTTC
TRBJ1-2	10	-	TRBV2	few	CASGEDGYTF	TGTGCCAGCGGAGAGGATGGCTACACCTTC
TRBJ1-4	14	-	TRBV28	-	CASRAGDKEQKLFF	TGTGCCAGCAGGGCGGGCGACAAAGAGCAAAAACTGTTTTTT
TRBJ1-2	17	-	TRBV30	once	CAWSTKPTLSTRYGYTF	TGTGCCTGGAGTACTAAGCCGACACTCTCCACACGCTATGGCTACACCTTC
TRBJ2-3	16	-	TRBV7-9	-	CASSSGVSPKHVTQYF	TGTGCCAGCAGCTCCGGGGTGAGTCCGAAACACGTTACGCAGTATTTT
TRBJ1-6	14	TRBD1	TRBV7-3	-	CASSWTGDNSPLHF	TGTGCCAGCAGCTGGACAGGGGATAATTCACCCCTCCACTTT
TRBJ2-1	17	TRBD2	TRBV4-1	-	CASSPGPGTSGDNEQFF	TGCGCCAGCAGCCCAGGACCCGGGACTAGCGGAGACAATGAGCAGTTCTTC
TRBJ2-2	13	-	TRBV19	few	CASSGVPAGELFF	TGTGCCAGTAGCGGCGTTCCAGCCGGGGAGCTGTTTTTT
TRBJ2-7	15	-	TRBV5-8	-	CASSLKGRGSYEQYF	TGTGCCAGCAGCTTGAAAGGACGGGGGTCCTACGAGCAGTACTTC
TRBJ2-7	15	-	TRBV2	-	CASSEDRAGFYEQYF	TGTGCCAGCAGTGAAGACAGGGCCGGGTTCTACGAGCAGTACTTC
TRBJ2-3	13	-	TRBV9	-	CASSVGYTDTQYF	TGTGCCAGCAGCGTAGGGTACACAGATACGCAGTATTTT
TRBJ2-5	15	-	TRBV11-2	-	CASSPMGGREETQYF	TGTGCCAGCAGCCCTATGGGTGGGCGGGAAGAGACCCAGTACTTC
TRBJ2-7	19	TRBD2	TRBV4-3	-	CASSQEGPVAGVYTYEQYF	TGCGCCAGCAGCCAAGAAGGACCGGTAGCGGGAGTGTATACCTACGAGCAGTACTTC
TRBJ2-3	13	-	TRBV19	-	CASSIGTADTQYF	TGTGCCAGTAGTATTGGGACGGCCGATACGCAGTATTTT
TRBJ2-7	12	-	TRBV27	once	CASSRDSYEQYF	TGTGCCAGCTCTCGGGACTCCTACGAGCAGTACTTC
TRBJ2-7	12	-	TRBV30	-	CAWRDYSYEQYF	TGTGCCTGGAGGGACTATTCCTACGAGCAGTACTTC